This T cell receptor beta chain is from a study of identical twins. Whole-study findings and limits: Beta out-of-frame sequences showed weaker excess sharing between twins. The authors noted that invariant MAIT and iNKT cells could partly confound zero-insertion analyses. The conclusions drew on cross-sectional statistical analysis instead of tracking the same donors.

Remarks on this clonotype: As yet, its antigen is unknown.

With template switching, a universal primer site was added, and the cDNA carried unique molecular identifiers. A single record per CDR3 protein comes from TCRdb applying MiXCR to the 5' RACE reads. Here the sample spans 750,000 to 950,000 distinct CDR3 sequences, roughly an eighth being singletons. The CDR3 is made up of 18 amino acids. Germline CDR1 reads MNHEY; CDR2 reads SMNVEV (reference sequence). Trimming cost V 4 bases and J 0 bases, with 19 bases left between them. The same sample was also studied in work on yellow fever vaccine responses in identical twins.

Sequencing input: PBMCs. The sequence was obtained from a woman under 30 in good health. The chain combines TRBV27 with TRBJ2-1; D is unresolved. CDR3 DNA sequence: TGTGCCAGCAGTTCCGCAATTTTGGCCTTTAGCTCCTACAATGAGCAGTTCTTC. It translates to CASSSAILAFSSYNEQFF.